The rows below give T cell receptor beta chains drawn from one sample of a study of regulatory T cells in long-lasting Graves disease. TCRdb redid the calling of the multiplex PCR reads with MiXCR, one entry per CDR3 protein. Here the sample spans 700,000 or so distinct CDR3 sequences, about 30% being singletons. The sample in question was peripheral blood mononuclear cells (PBMCs), obtained when the disease was refractory, from a patient treated with antithyroid drugs. The receptors were gathered from a female donor with Graves disease. Both conserved end residues are part of each CDR3. Fields, in order: D gene, J gene, clone size, V gene, CDR3 protein, CDR3 DNA. D genes are given only for firm matches. The size field is filled for only some rows; it gives once, few, many or a size class.

TRBD1 | TRBJ1-2 | few | TRBV6-2/TRBV6-3 | CASSYSRQGVGGYTF | TGTGCCAGCAGTTACTCGAGACAGGGGGTGGGTGGCTACACCTTC
TRBD1 | TRBJ1-5 | NA | TRBV28 | CASRTKDRVRNQPQHF | TGTGCCAGCAGAACAAAGGACAGGGTCCGCAATCAGCCCCAGCATTTT
NA | TRBJ2-5 | few | TRBV6-1 | CASSRTIGETQYF | TGTGCCAGCAGTCGAACCATCGGCGAGACCCAGTACTTC
NA | TRBJ1-2 | NA | TRBV27 | CASRPLGGSYGYTF | TGTGCCAGCAGACCGCTTGGGGGTTCCTATGGCTACACCTTC
NA | TRBJ1-1 | NA | TRBV6-6 | CASSYSSQDEAFF | TGTGCCAGCAGTTACTCGTCACAGGATGAAGCTTTCTTT
TRBD1 | TRBJ2-7 | many | TRBV11-2 | CASSQQGAKTYEQYF | TGTGCCAGCAGCCAACAGGGGGCAAAAACCTACGAGCAGTACTTC
TRBD1 | TRBJ1-5 | NA | TRBV20-1 | CSATHRGNQPQHF | TGCAGTGCTACACACAGGGGTAATCAGCCCCAGCATTTT
NA | TRBJ2-2 | NA | TRBV6-1 | CASSDFGVNTGELFF | TGTGCCAGCAGTGATTTCGGGGTAAACACCGGGGAGCTGTTTTTT
NA | TRBJ1-5 | NA | TRBV6-2/TRBV6-3 | CASRNRNSNQPQHF | TGTGCCAGCAGAAACAGGAATAGCAATCAGCCCCAGCATTTT
NA | TRBJ1-1 | few | TRBV10-3 | CAISESGQIMNTEAFF | TGTGCCATCAGTGAGTCCGGACAGATCATGAACACTGAAGCTTTCTTT
NA | TRBJ1-1 | many | TRBV28 | CASSLSRGTEAFF | TGTGCCAGCAGTTTAAGTAGGGGCACTGAAGCTTTCTTT
NA | TRBJ1-1 | many | TRBV12-3/TRBV12-4 | CASRYGTEAFF | TGTGCCAGCAGATACGGGACTGAAGCTTTCTTT
NA | TRBJ2-3 | few | TRBV6-1 | CASTTGTWADTQYF | TGTGCCAGCACTACCGGGACCTGGGCAGATACGCAGTATTTT
NA | TRBJ1-1 | few | TRBV7-9 | CASSLASPNTEAFF | TGTGCCAGCAGCTTAGCCAGTCCGAACACTGAAGCTTTCTTT
TRBD2 | TRBJ2-7 | NA | TRBV29-1 | CSGGLAGNEQYF | TGCAGCGGGGGACTAGCGGGAAACGAGCAGTACTTC
TRBD2 | TRBJ2-5 | NA | TRBV12-3/TRBV12-4 | CASSLGGDAETQYF | TGTGCCAGCAGTTTGGGGGGGGACGCAGAGACCCAGTACTTC
TRBD2 | TRBJ2-7 | NA | TRBV5-5 | CASSPEPWGGSSYEQYF | TGTGCCAGCAGCCCTGAACCCTGGGGAGGGAGCTCCTACGAGCAGTACTTC
TRBD1 | TRBJ1-5 | NA | TRBV6-1 | CASSEGTGGDQPQHF | TGTGCCAGCAGTGAAGGCACAGGGGGGGATCAGCCCCAGCATTTT
NA | TRBJ1-5 | many | TRBV2 | CASSVQGYSNQPQHF | TGTGCCAGCAGTGTACAGGGCTATAGCAATCAGCCCCAGCATTTT
TRBD1 | TRBJ2-7 | NA | TRBV12-3/TRBV12-4 | CASSFRRAGGMGRQYF | TGTGCCAGCAGTTTCAGGCGGGCAGGGGGTATGGGACGGCAGTACTTC